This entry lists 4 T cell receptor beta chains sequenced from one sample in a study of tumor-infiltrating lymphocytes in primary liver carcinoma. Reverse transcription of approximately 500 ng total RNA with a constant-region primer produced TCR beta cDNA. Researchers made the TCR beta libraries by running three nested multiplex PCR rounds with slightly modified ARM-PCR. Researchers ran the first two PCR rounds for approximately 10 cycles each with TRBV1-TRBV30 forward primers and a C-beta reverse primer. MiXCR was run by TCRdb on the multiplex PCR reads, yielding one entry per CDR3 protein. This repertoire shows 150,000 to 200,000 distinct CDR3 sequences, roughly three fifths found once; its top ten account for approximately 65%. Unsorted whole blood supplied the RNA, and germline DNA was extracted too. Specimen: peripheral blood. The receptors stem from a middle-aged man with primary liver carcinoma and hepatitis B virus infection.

The CDR3 sequence is CASSEGTGASYEQYF. Written as DNA, the CDR3 is TGTGCCAGCAGTGAAGGAACAGGGGCTTCCTACGAGCAGTACTTC. The V call is TRBV6-1, the J call TRBJ2-7; 7 nucleotides line up with TRBD1. Germline loops: CDR1 MNHNS, CDR2 SASEGT. V lost 1 base to trimming and J lost 1 base; unmatched junction nucleotides: 4. The CDR3 runs 15 residues.

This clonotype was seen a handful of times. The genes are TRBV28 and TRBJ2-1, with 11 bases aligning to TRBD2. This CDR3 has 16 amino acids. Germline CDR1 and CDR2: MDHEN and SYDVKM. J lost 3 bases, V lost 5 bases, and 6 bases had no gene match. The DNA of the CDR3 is TGTGCCAGCAGTCCTCCGGGACTAGCGGACTACAATGAGCAGTTCTTC. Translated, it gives CASSPPGLADYNEQFF. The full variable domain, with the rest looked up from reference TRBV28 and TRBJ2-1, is DVKVTQSSRYLVKRTGEKVFLECVQDMDHENMFWYRQDPGLGLRLIYFSYDVKMKEKGDIPEGYSVSREKKERFSLILESASTNQTSMYLCASSPPGLADYNEQFFGPGTRLTVL.

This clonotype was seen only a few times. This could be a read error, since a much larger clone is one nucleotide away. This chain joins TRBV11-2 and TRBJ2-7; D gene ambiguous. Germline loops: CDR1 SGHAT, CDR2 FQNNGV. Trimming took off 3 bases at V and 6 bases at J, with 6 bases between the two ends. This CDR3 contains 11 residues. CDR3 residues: CASSFYLEQYF. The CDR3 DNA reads TGTGCCAGCAGCTTTTACCTCGAGCAGTACTTC. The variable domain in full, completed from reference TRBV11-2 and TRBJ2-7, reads EAGVAQSPRYKIIEKRQSVAFWCNPISGHATLYWYQQILGQGPKLLIQFQNNGVVDDSQLPKDRFSAERLKGVDSTLKIQPAKLEDSAVYLCASSFYLEQYFGPGTRLTVT.

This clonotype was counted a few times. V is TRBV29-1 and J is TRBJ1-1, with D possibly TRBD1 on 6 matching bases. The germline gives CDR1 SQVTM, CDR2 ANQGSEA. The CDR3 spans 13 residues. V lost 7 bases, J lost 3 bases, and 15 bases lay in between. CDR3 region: CSAILDSYTEAFF. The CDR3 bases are TGCAGCGCCATCCTGGACAGTTACACTGAAGCTTTCTTT. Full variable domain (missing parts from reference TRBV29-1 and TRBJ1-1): SAVISQKPSRDICQRGTSLTIQCQVDSQVTMMFWYRQQPGQSLTLIATANQGSEATYESGFVIDKFPISRPNLTFSTLTVSNMSPEDSSIYLCSAILDSYTEAFFGQGTRLTVV.